What follows are 15 T cell receptor beta chains derived from one specimen sequenced in a study of regulatory T cells in long-lasting Graves disease. Described time point: newly diagnosed GD, antithyroid drugs for less than 3 months. RNA from PBMCs was the source of the TCR library. Arm-PCR with iRepertoire HTBI primers amplified the CDR3 regions for these TCR beta libraries. MiXCR, applied by TCRdb to the multiplex PCR reads, yields one record per CDR3 protein. The sample consists of approximately 400,000 distinct CDR3 sequences, under 15% of them appearing once. This sample was shared with a second study, whose subject was T cells in Graves' hyperthyroidism and ophthalmopathy.

This specimen was peripheral blood mononuclear cells (PBMCs), taken at new diagnosis, from a patient treated with antithyroid drugs. These receptors came from a woman in her 30s with Graves disease.

The V call is TRBV29-1, the J call TRBJ1-4, with a tentative D call TRBD1 (5 bases). The germline V and J ends were trimmed by 6 bases and 8 bases, with 16 bases remaining between them. Looked up from germline, CDR1 is SQVTM and CDR2 is ANQGSEA. The CDR3 consists of 13 residues. The DNA for the CDR3 is TGCAGCGTACCAGGGCAGGCTATGGAAAAACTGTTTTTT. Translated: CSVPGQAMEKLFF. The full variable domain, completed using reference TRBV29-1 and TRBJ1-4, is SAVISQKPSRDICQRGTSLTIQCQVDSQVTMMFWYRQQPGQSLTLIATANQGSEATYESGFVIDKFPISRPNLTFSTLTVSNMSPEDSSIYLCSVPGQAMEKLFFGSGTQLSVL.

This clonotype was picked up many times. V and J are TRBV27 and TRBJ2-7, with D tentatively TRBD2 (6 bases). CDR1 is MNHEY, CDR2 SMNVEV, per germline (reference sequence). CDR3 length equals 13 residues. V shed 6 bases and J shed 3 bases, with 12 bases lying between them. The CDR3 bases are TGTGCCAGCAGGCCGGGACTTAACTACGAGCAGTACTTC. Translation gives CASRPGLNYEQYF.

This clonotype was found many times. V usage is TRBV28 and J usage is TRBJ1-2; D unresolved. The CDR3 covers 14 residues. Trimming left V 5 bases short and J 8 bases short, with 18 bases between. Looked up from germline, CDR1 is MDHEN and CDR2 is SYDVKM. CDR3 protein: CASSAQASLLGYTF. CDR3 nucleotides: TGTGCCAGCAGTGCGCAGGCCTCCCTATTGGGCTACACCTTC.

The table lists this clonotype with a few counts. This may be a read error, as it is one base from a much larger clone. Given the absence of the conserved phenylalanine or tryptophan at the CDR3 end, a read error is likely. The chain joins TRBV10-3 to TRBJ2-1; 7 bases are shared with TRBD2. Germline CDR1 is ENHRY and CDR2 is SYGVKD. Unmatched junction bases numbered 6, after V lost 2 bases and J lost 5 bases. The CDR3 has 15 amino acids. The CDR3 is CAISEPSGSHNEQFV. In DNA form, the CDR3 reads TGTGCCATCAGTGAGCCTAGCGGTTCCCACAATGAGCAGTTCGTC.

With regard to this clonotype: One end of the junction does not line up with germline, which may come from a read error. V gene TRBV27 combines with J gene TRBJ2-3; TRBD2 matches at 12 bases. Germline loops: CDR1 MNHEY, CDR2 SMNVEV (reference sequence). The CDR3 is made up of 17 amino acids. The CDR3 here is CASSLPGLAGNADTQYF. The CDR3 DNA is TGTGCCAGCAGTTTACCCGGACTAGCGGGAAATGCAGATACACAGTATTTT.

This clonotype was picked up many times. This rearrangement joins TRBV12-3 or TRBV12-4 to TRBJ2-3; D call uncertain. V dropped 4 bases and J dropped 3 bases, with 8 bases sitting between them. The CDR3 has 13 amino acids. The CDR3 DNA sequence: TGTGCCAGCAGTTGGGCTAGAACAGATACGCAGTATTTT. Protein sequence: CASSWARTDTQYF.

This clonotype has ten or more counts. The chain uses TRBV18 and TRBJ2-3, with 7 bases lining up with TRBD2. V trimming: 5 bases; J trimming: 0 bases; junction bases outside the gene matches: 5. Per germline, CDR1 KGHSH and CDR2 LQKENI. The CDR3 extends over 15 amino acids. The CDR3 bases are TGTGCCAGCTCAACTACTAGCGTTAGCACAGATACGCAGTATTTT. It is translated as CASSTTSVSTDTQYF.

With regard to this clonotype: A read error is possible here, since a much larger clone lies one base away. V is TRBV3-1 and J is TRBJ1-1; possible D gene TRBD1, 5 bases. The length of the CDR3 is 13 residues. Germline V lookup: CDR1 LGHDT, CDR2 YNNKEL (reference sequence). V shed 5 bases and J shed 10 bases, with 17 bases lying between them. The CDR3 nucleotides are TGTGCCAGCAGCTCGACAGCCGCTGTACGAGCTTTCTTT. It codes for CASSSTAAVRAFF.

This clonotype has at least ten counts. The chain recombines TRBV20-1 with TRBJ1-1, with 11 positions matching TRBD1. Germline assignment: CDR1 DFQATT and CDR2 SNEGSKA (reference sequence). With 8 bases clipped from V and 5 bases from J, the junction kept 10 bases outside the gene matches. This CDR3 is 14 amino acids long. CDR3 bases: TGCAGTTTAACCGGGACAGGGGGTAGAACTGAAGCTTTCTTT. Its translation: CSLTGTGGRTEAFF.

Points on this clonotype: Just one base apart from a much larger clone, this may be a read error. The CDR3 reads CGARFGRESPGELFF. The CDR3 region has the DNA TGCGGTGCTAGATTTGGGCGGGAGAGCCCCGGGGAGCTGTTTTTT. This chain links TRBV20-1 with TRBJ2-2; 7 bases are shared with TRBD2. The CDR3 loop spans 15 amino acids. Germline assignment: CDR1 DFQATT and CDR2 SNEGSKA (reference sequence).

This clonotype was recorded many times. CDR3 in amino acids: CASSQSTDTQYF. The CDR3 DNA reads as TGTGCCAGCAGCCAGAGCACAGATACGCAGTATTTT. The genes are TRBV5-5 and TRBJ2-3; D unresolved. Trimming took 4 bases from V and 0 from J, leaving 3 bases between them. Germline-derived CDR1 and CDR2 are SGHKS and YYEKEE (reference sequence). The CDR3 covers 12 residues.

In this sample, this clonotype turned up many times. The chain employs TRBV7-9 and TRBJ2-2, with 9 bases matching TRBD1. V was clipped by 5 bases and J by 0 bases; unmatched bases: 7. From germline, CDR1 is SEHNR and CDR2 FQNEAQ (reference sequence). This CDR3 comprises 17 residues. The CDR3 loop is CASSPQTGGANTGELFF. CDR3 nucleotide sequence: TGTGCCAGCAGCCCGCAGACAGGGGGTGCGAACACCGGGGAGCTGTTTTTT.

This chain joins TRBV6-2 or TRBV6-3 and TRBJ2-2; the D call may be TRBD1 or TRBD2 (5 bases each). Trimming took off 5 bases at V and 7 bases at J, with 17 bases between the two ends. CDR1 MNHEY and CDR2 SVGEGT come from the germline V gene. The CDR3 contains 15 residues. The CDR3 sequence is CASSGGPDRVGELFF. The DNA of the CDR3 is TGTGCCAGCAGTGGGGGACCAGACCGTGTCGGGGAGCTGTTTTTT.

This clonotype showed up many times. CDR3 protein: CASSLARSGQGNNEQFF. Here the CDR3 DNA reads TGTGCCAGCAGCTTAGCCCGGAGTGGACAGGGAAACAATGAGCAGTTCTTC. The chain carries TRBV7-8 and TRBJ2-1; the match to TRBD1 covers 8 bases. Germline V gene lookup returns CDR1 SGHVS and CDR2 FQNEAQ. The CDR3 extends over 17 amino acids. J gave up 5 bases and V 0 bases, and 9 bases lay outside the gene matches. The full variable domain, rest sourced from reference TRBV7-8 and TRBJ2-1, is GAGVSQSPRYKVAKRGQDVALRCDPISGHVSLFWYQQALGQGPEFLTYFQNEAQLDKSGLPSDRFFAERPEGSVSTLKIQRTQQEDSAVYLCASSLARSGQGNNEQFFGPGTRLTVL.

This clonotype occurred a few times. The CDR3 is CASSLAPGEGTGELFF. As DNA, the CDR3 is TGTGCCAGCAGCTTAGCGCCAGGCGAGGGCACCGGGGAGCTGTTTTTT. This chain joins TRBV7-9 and TRBJ2-2, with a weak D call TRBD2 (5 bases). This CDR3 region has 16 residues. The V gene lost 0 bases and the J gene lost 4 bases, with 12 bases spanning the gap. Germline V lookup: CDR1 SEHNR, CDR2 FQNEAQ (reference sequence).